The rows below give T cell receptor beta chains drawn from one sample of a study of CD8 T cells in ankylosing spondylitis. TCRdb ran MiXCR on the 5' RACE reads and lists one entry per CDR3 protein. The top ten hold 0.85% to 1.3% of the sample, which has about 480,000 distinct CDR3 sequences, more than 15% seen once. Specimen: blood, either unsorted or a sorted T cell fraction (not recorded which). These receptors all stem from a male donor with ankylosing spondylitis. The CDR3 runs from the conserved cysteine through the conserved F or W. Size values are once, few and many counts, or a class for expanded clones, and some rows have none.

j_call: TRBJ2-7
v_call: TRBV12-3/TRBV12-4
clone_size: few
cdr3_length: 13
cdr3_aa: CASSFGWSYEQYF

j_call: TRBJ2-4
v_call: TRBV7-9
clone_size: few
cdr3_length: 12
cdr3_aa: CASGRAKNIQYF

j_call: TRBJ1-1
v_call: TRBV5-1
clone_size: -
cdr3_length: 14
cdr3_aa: CASTVKGYGTEAFF

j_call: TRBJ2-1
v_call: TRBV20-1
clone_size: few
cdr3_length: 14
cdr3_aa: CSASTSGGPNEQFF

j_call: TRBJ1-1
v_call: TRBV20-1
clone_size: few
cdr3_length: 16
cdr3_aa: CSPQPGSGGGGTEAFF

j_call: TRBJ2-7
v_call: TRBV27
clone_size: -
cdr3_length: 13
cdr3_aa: CASSLLGDYEQYF

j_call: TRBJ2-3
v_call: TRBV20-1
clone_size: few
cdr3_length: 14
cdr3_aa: CSARDLQGTDTQYF

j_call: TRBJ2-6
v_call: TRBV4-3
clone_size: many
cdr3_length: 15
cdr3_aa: CASSKEVIGANVLTF

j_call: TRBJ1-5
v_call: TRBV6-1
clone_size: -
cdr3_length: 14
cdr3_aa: CASSGWGDDQPQHF

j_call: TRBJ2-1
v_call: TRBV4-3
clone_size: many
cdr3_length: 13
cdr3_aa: CASSQDTHNEQFF

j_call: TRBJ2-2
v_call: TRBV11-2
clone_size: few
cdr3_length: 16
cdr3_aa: CASSPLAGGITGELFF

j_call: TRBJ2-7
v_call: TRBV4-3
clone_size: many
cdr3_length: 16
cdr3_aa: CASSQASGRGSYEQYF

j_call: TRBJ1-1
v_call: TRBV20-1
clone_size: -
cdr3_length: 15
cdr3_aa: CSAVTLQGAHTEAFF

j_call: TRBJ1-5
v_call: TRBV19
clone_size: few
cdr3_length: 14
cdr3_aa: CASSEDYSNQPQHF

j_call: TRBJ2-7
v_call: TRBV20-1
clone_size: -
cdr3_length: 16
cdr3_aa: CSARDRRGQGVFEQYF

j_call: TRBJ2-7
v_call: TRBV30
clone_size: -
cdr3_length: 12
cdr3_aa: CAGTLGGYEQYF

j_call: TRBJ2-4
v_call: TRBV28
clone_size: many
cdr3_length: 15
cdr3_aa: CASSHLRQTKNIQYF

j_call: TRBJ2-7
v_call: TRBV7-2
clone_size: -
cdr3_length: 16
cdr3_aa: CASSLAGSGSQYEQYF

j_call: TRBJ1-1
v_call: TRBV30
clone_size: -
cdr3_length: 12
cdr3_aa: CAWRGQNTEAFF

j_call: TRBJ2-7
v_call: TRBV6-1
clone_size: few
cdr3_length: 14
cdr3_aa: CASRRDRGPYEQYF

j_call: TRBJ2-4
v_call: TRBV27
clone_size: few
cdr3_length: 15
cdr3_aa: CASSPRQGGDDIQYF

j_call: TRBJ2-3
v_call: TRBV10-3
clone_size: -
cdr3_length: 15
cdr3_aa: CAINNGQTSTDTQYF

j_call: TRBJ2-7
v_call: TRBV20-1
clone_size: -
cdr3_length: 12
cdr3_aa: CSVRRLGHEQYF

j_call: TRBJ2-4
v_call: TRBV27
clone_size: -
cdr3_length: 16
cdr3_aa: CASSPDRTSAKNIQYF

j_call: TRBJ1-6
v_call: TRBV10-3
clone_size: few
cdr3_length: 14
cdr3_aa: CAISDDPYNSPLHF

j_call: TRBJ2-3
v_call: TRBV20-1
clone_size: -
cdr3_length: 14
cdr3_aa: CSAPGLATTDTQYF